These 8 T cell receptor beta chains share one sample of origin, sequenced in a study of response to subunit inactivated influenza vaccine (dated by TCRdb to the late 2010s). Library preparation was by RT-PCR. The instrument given in TCRdb is Illumina HiSeq 2500. In TCRdb, the public reads were trimmed at Q25 with fastp and aligned with MiXCR, with productive beta chains retained. A single entry per CDR3 protein holds the most common genes and DNA from its merged rows. The sample contains hundreds of thousands of distinct CDR3 sequences, around a sixth of them found a single time. Of the sample, about a tenth falls within the top ten clones. The material sequenced was PBMCs from blood, taken about 5 days after vaccination. The receptors shown here come from a man aged 45-65 years who received an inactivated influenza vaccine. Donor details come from another sample of the same person, matched by shared clones.

This rearrangement joins TRBV20-1 to TRBJ2-1, with a tentative D call TRBD1 (6 bases). The CDR3 is 14 residues long. The ends were cut back, 6 bases at V and 8 bases at J, with 20 bases in the middle. Germline V gene sequence: CDR1 DFQATT, CDR2 SNEGSKA (reference sequence). The CDR3 region is CSAAREGVGDEQFF. DNA for the CDR3: TGCAGTGCGGCCAGAGAGGGGGTTGGCGATGAGCAGTTCTTC.

The chain uses TRBV20-1 and TRBJ2-5, with unresolved D. V was pared by 6 bases and J by 2 bases, with 13 bases between. Germline loops: CDR1 DFQATT, CDR2 SNEGSKA (reference sequence). The CDR3 has 13 amino acids. CDR3 amino acids: CSALTSRQETQYF. CDR3 sequence (DNA): TGCAGTGCCCTGACCTCCCGGCAAGAGACCCAGTACTTC.

The chain has TRBV13 and TRBJ1-1; TRBD1 agrees at 8 bases. The ends lost 2 bases at V and 3 bases at J; junction bases unmatched: 5. Germline V gives CDR1 PRHDT, CDR2 FYEKMQ (reference sequence). The CDR3 sequence is 15 residues long. The CDR3 sequence: CASSLQDRAHTEAFF. CDR3 bases: TGTGCCAGCAGCTTACAGGACAGGGCCCACACTGAAGCTTTCTTT. Based on the CDR3 plus reference TRBV13 and TRBJ1-1, the full variable domain is AAGVIQSPRHLIKEKRETATLKCYPIPRHDTVYWYQQGPGQDPQFLISFYEKMQSDKGSIPDRFSAQQFSDYHSELNMSSLELGDSALYFCASSLQDRAHTEAFFGQGTRLTVV.

This clonotype was detected only a few times. The chain has TRBV28 and TRBJ2-7, with 7 bases matching TRBD1. The CDR3 is made up of 14 amino acids. The ends lost 6 bases at V and 1 base at J; junction bases unmatched: 6. The V gene's germline CDR1 is MDHEN and CDR2 SYDVKM. This CDR3 is CASRRQGISYEQYF. Here the CDR3 DNA reads TGTGCCAGCAGAAGACAGGGTATTTCCTACGAGCAGTACTTC.

There are many counts of this clonotype. This rearrangement joins TRBV4-1 to TRBJ2-1, with D hard to call. The CDR3 loop spans 14 amino acids. The ends were cut back, 5 bases at V and 5 bases at J, with 13 bases in the middle. Looked up from germline, CDR1 is MGHRA and CDR2 is YSYEKL. The DNA of the CDR3 is TGCGCCAGCAGCATACACTCAGCTGACAATGAGCAGTTCTTC. Translated, it gives CASSIHSADNEQFF.

This rearrangement joins TRBV7-3 to TRBJ2-1, with D perhaps matching TRBD2 (5 bases). The length of the CDR3 is 16 residues. V was shortened by 0 bases and J by 0 bases, with 9 bases between the two germline ends. Per the germline V gene, CDR1 is SGHTA and CDR2 is FQGTGA. The CDR3 DNA reads as TGTGCCAGCAGCTTAACGAGGGCCTACTCCTACAATGAGCAGTTCTTC. The encoded protein is CASSLTRAYSYNEQFF.

This clonotype was seen more than once but under ten times. This sequence joins TRBV7-7 and TRBJ2-1; TRBD2 matches 14 bases. Trimming took 5 bases from V and 6 from J; bases not matched to a gene: 9. CDR3 size: 17 residues. Germline V lookup: CDR1 SSHAT, CDR2 FNYEAQ (reference sequence). The CDR3 spells CASSERLTSGRANEQFF. CDR3 DNA: TGTGCCAGCAGCGAACGTTTGACTAGCGGGAGGGCCAATGAGCAGTTCTTC.

The J gene is TRBJ2-7, the V gene TRBV20-1, with 12 bases that match TRBD2. CDR3 length: 18 amino acids. The V segment lost 6 bases and the J segment 0 bases; nucleotides outside the gene matches: 15. Germline CDR1 is DFQATT and CDR2 is SNEGSKA (reference sequence). The CDR3 nucleotides read TGCAGTGCCCAACAGGGGGTTCAGACTAGCGGGAGCTCCTACGAGCAGTACTTC. Translating gives CSAQQGVQTSGSSYEQYF.